Below, 25 T cell receptor beta chains from the same sample are listed, as sequenced in a study of response to subunit inactivated influenza vaccine. One entry per CDR3 protein results from TCRdb running MiXCR on the RT-PCR reads. Altogether 500,000 to 550,000 distinct CDR3 sequences are present, approximately 7.8% being singletons, with the ten largest covering around 13%. The input for sequencing was PBMCs from blood, taken around 2 years after vaccination. The receptors stem from a man aged 45 to 75 who received an inactivated influenza vaccine.

The V and J genes are TRBV7-6 and TRBJ2-3, with 11 bases that match TRBD1. This CDR3 has 15 amino acids. The J segment lost 0 bases and the V segment lost 6 bases, leaving 2 bases of the junction unmatched. Germline-derived CDR1 and CDR2 are SGHVS and FNYEAQ. The CDR3 DNA sequence: TGTGCCAGCAGACGGACAGGGGGCAGCACAGATACGCAGTATTTT. Translating it yields CASRRTGGSTDTQYF. Together with reference TRBV7-6 and TRBJ2-3, the CDR3 gives the full variable domain: GAGVSQSPRYKVTKRGQDVALRCDPISGHVSLYWYRQALGQGPEFLTYFNYEAQQDKSGLPNDRFSAERPEGSISTLTIQRTEQRDSAMYRCASRRTGGSTDTQYFGPGTRLTVL.

This clonotype came up many times. This chain joins TRBV7-8 and TRBJ2-5; weak D call: TRBD2 (5 bases). The germline gives CDR1 SGHVS, CDR2 FQNEAQ. V was shortened by 3 bases and J by 5 bases, with 10 bases between the two germline ends. This CDR3 is built from 13 residues. The CDR3 sequence: CASSFEGWETQYF. DNA for the CDR3: TGTGCCAGCAGCTTTGAGGGTTGGGAGACCCAGTACTTC.

This clonotype came up many times. The chain employs TRBV4-2 and TRBJ2-1; D is ambiguous. V lost 0 bases and J 0 bases, leaving 3 bases between the germline ends. The germline gives CDR1 LGHNA, CDR2 YNFKEQ. The CDR3 consists of 14 residues. The DNA for the CDR3 is TGTGCCAGCAGCCAAGAGAGCTCCTACAATGAGCAGTTCTTC. Residues: CASSQESSYNEQFF.

The rearrangement uses TRBV4-2 and TRBJ1-5; TRBD1 matches 7 bases. There are 17 residues in the CDR3. J was trimmed by 0 bases and V by 1 base; bases with no gene match: 6. Germline assignment: CDR1 LGHNA and CDR2 YNFKEQ. CDR3: CASSQGQGYNSNQPQHF. CDR3 bases: TGTGCCAGCAGCCAAGGACAGGGATATAATAGCAATCAGCCCCAGCATTTT.

The CDR3 DNA is TGCAGTGCTAGAGATCGAGGTTCCAACACTGAAGCTTTCTTT. This gives the protein CSARDRGSNTEAFF. The chain recombines TRBV20-1 with TRBJ1-1; D is ambiguous. The CDR3 totals 14 residues. Trimming removed 0 bases from V and 2 bases from J, with 10 bases in between. Germline CDR1 is DFQATT and CDR2 is SNEGSKA (reference sequence).

This clonotype was seen ten or more times. CDR3 residues: CASSFFGGYEQYF. CDR3 coding DNA: TGTGCCAGCAGCTTCTTCGGGGGTTACGAGCAGTACTTC. The chain uses TRBV7-9 and TRBJ2-7; tentative D call: TRBD2 (6 bases). This CDR3 has 13 residues. Trimming shortened V by 3 bases and J by 4 bases, and 10 bases separated the two germline ends. CDR1 SEHNR and CDR2 FQNEAQ come from the germline V gene (reference sequence).

This clonotype occurred a few times. The chain recombines TRBV10-3 with TRBJ2-1, with TRBD2 identical over 11 bases. Germline CDR1 is ENHRY and CDR2 is SYGVKD. The length of the CDR3 is 15 residues. V was pared by 8 bases and J by 2 bases, with 5 bases of the junction left unmatched. CDR3 nucleotide sequence: TGTGCCATCGGAGTAGCGGGGGGGCCCTACAATGAGCAGTTCTTC. Its translation: CAIGVAGGPYNEQFF.

The CDR3 loop reads CASSRRGGPTYEQYF. In nucleotides, the CDR3 is TGTGCCAGCAGCCGCCGCGGGGGACCCACCTACGAGCAGTACTTC. J is TRBJ2-7 and V is TRBV7-2, with 7 positions matching TRBD2. Germline V gene sequence: CDR1 SGHTA, CDR2 FQGNSA. V lost 5 bases and J lost 2; bases outside the gene matches: 9. The CDR3 contains 15 residues.

The CDR3 nucleotides read TGTGCCAGTAATATCCCAACAGGGGTCTATGGCTACACCTTC. Its protein is CASNIPTGVYGYTF. This sequence joins TRBV19 and TRBJ1-2, with TRBD1 matching over 7 bases. CDR1 and CDR2 (germline): LNHDA, SQIVND (reference sequence). The CDR3 has 14 residues. With 7 bases clipped from V and 4 bases from J, the junction kept 9 bases outside the gene matches.

In this sample, this clonotype turned up many times. The junction departs from germline at one end; a sequencing error may be responsible. The CDR3 bases are TGTGCCATCAGGGAGTTACAGAACACTGAAGCTTTCTTT. Amino acid sequence: CAIRELQNTEAFF. The chain uses TRBV10-3 and TRBJ1-1, with D unclear. The CDR3 runs 13 residues. Germline CDR1 and CDR2: ENHRY and SYGVKD.

This clonotype has at least ten counts. The J gene is TRBJ2-3, the V gene TRBV20-1; no clear D. Germline V lookup: CDR1 DFQATT, CDR2 SNEGSKA (reference sequence). Trimming pared 6 bases from V and 3 bases from J, leaving 13 bases between. The CDR3 has 13 amino acids. CDR3 nucleotide sequence: TGCAGTGCGGGTCCTTACAAGACAGATACGCAGTATTTT. Its translation is CSAGPYKTDTQYF.

This clonotype was observed a few times. The chain couples TRBV12-3 or TRBV12-4 to TRBJ1-2; D is unclear. Trimming shortened V by 2 bases and J by 2 bases, and 6 bases separated the two germline ends. This CDR3 spans 13 amino acids. This CDR3 is CASSLYGNYGYTF. CDR3 nucleotide sequence: TGTGCCAGCAGTTTATACGGGAACTATGGCTACACCTTC.

At least ten counts were recorded for this clonotype. The J gene is TRBJ2-3, the V gene TRBV28; the match to TRBD2 covers 7 bases. Trimming took 2 bases from V and 2 from J; bases not matched to a gene: 1. Germline V gene sequence: CDR1 MDHEN, CDR2 SYDVKM. CDR3 length: 14 amino acids. The CDR3 DNA sequence: TGTGCCAGCAGTTTAGCGGGAGTCACAGATACGCAGTATTTT. As protein: CASSLAGVTDTQYF. Together with reference TRBV28 and TRBJ2-3, the CDR3 gives the full variable domain: DVKVTQSSRYLVKRTGEKVFLECVQDMDHENMFWYRQDPGLGLRLIYFSYDVKMKEKGDIPEGYSVSREKKERFSLILESASTNQTSMYLCASSLAGVTDTQYFGPGTRLTVL.

V gene TRBV29-1 combines with J gene TRBJ1-1; tentatively, D is TRBD1 (6 bases). In germline, CDR1 is SQVTM, CDR2 ANQGSEA. The CDR3 has 14 residues. Deletions cut 0 bases from V and 1 base from J, with 9 bases between. CDR3 loop: CSVEETQGNTEAFF. The CDR3, as DNA: TGCAGCGTTGAAGAGACACAGGGGAACACTGAAGCTTTCTTT.

This clonotype has a count of ten or more. The chain has TRBV18 and TRBJ2-1; tentatively, D is TRBD2 (6 bases). The ends were cut back, 3 bases at V and 15 bases at J, with 21 bases in the middle. CDR3 length: 14 amino acids. The V gene's germline CDR1 is KGHSH and CDR2 LQKENI. CDR3 in DNA: TGTGCCAGCTCACCTCGAGATCGACTAGTATTTCCGTTCTTC. Its translation is CASSPRDRLVFPFF.

In this sample, this clonotype turned up a few times. V and J are TRBV11-1 and TRBJ2-7, with D hard to call. The CDR3 length is 16 residues. The V end was cut by 2 bases, the J end by 3 bases, with 17 bases between. Germline V gene data show CDR1 as SGHAT and CDR2 as FQDESV (reference sequence). The CDR3 region has the DNA TGTGCCAGCAGCTTATCATGGTCTAACCTGGGCTACGAGCAGTACTTC. Encoded protein: CASSLSWSNLGYEQYF.

J is TRBJ2-7 and V is TRBV27; 12 bases fit TRBD2. The CDR3 has 19 amino acids. Germline CDR1 MNHEY, CDR2 SMNVEV (reference sequence). The ends lost 5 bases at V and 4 bases at J; junction bases unmatched: 18. CDR3 bases: TGTGCCAGCAGTCTAAGACTAGCGGGAGAAGTTATGGGAGGTTACGAGCAGTACTTC. Its translation: CASSLRLAGEVMGGYEQYF.

This sequence joins TRBV28 and TRBJ2-7; tentatively, D is TRBD1 or TRBD2 (7 bases each). There are 14 residues in the CDR3. V dropped 5 bases and J dropped 5 bases, with 16 bases sitting between them. Germline V lookup: CDR1 MDHEN, CDR2 SYDVKM. The CDR3 protein is CASSMTGTMHEQYF. The DNA for the CDR3 is TGTGCCAGCAGTATGACAGGGACTATGCACGAGCAGTACTTC.

Comment on this clonotype: Mismatch with germline at one junction end may stem from a read error. The chain links TRBV20-1 to TRBJ2-3, with 12 bases fitting TRBD2. Germline V gene sequence: CDR1 DFQATT, CDR2 SNEGSKA (reference sequence). The CDR3 length is 17 residues. This CDR3 is CCASSPSGGATADTQYF. The CDR3 DNA follows: TGCTGTGCTAGCTCGCCTAGCGGGGGGGCAACTGCAGATACGCAGTATTTT.

A few counts support this clonotype. The rearrangement uses TRBV7-2 and TRBJ2-5; the D is unclear. CDR3 length: 14 amino acids. CDR1 and CDR2 from the germline V gene are SGHTA and FQGNSA. V dropped 1 base and J dropped 7 bases, with 13 bases sitting between them. CDR3 in amino acids: CASSLELSIRTQYF. The CDR3 DNA reads TGTGCCAGCAGCTTAGAACTCTCTATCAGGACCCAGTACTTC. Full variable domain (missing parts from reference TRBV7-2 and TRBJ2-5): GAGVSQSPSNKVTEKGKDVELRCDPISGHTALYWYRQSLGQGLEFLIYFQGNSAPDKSGLPSDRFSAERTGGSVSTLTIQRTQQEDSAVYLCASSLELSIRTQYFGPGTRLLVL.

This clonotype was observed many times. This chain connects TRBV10-3 to TRBJ2-1; D not certain. Trimming left V 5 bases short and J 12 bases short, with 11 bases between. CDR1 is ENHRY, CDR2 SYGVKD, per germline. There are 11 residues in the CDR3. The CDR3, as DNA: TGTGCCATCAGTAAGGACGAGCTGCAGTTCTTC. It is translated as CAISKDELQFF.

The chain carries TRBV7-2 and TRBJ2-7; the D is unclear. V shed 5 bases and J shed 2 bases, with 13 bases lying between them. The CDR3 loop spans 14 amino acids. Germline CDR1 SGHTA, CDR2 FQGNSA. The CDR3 is CASSPGFVAYEQYF. The CDR3 nucleotides are TGTGCCAGCAGCCCGGGTTTTGTGGCCTACGAGCAGTACTTC.

The chain carries TRBV20-1 and TRBJ2-1; the D is unclear. The CDR3 is 14 residues long. V dropped 0 bases and J dropped 3 bases, with 9 bases sitting between them. Germline CDR1 reads DFQATT; CDR2 reads SNEGSKA (reference sequence). CDR3 loop: CSARDQRIYNEQFF. DNA for the CDR3: TGCAGTGCTAGAGATCAGCGAATCTACAATGAGCAGTTCTTC.

This clonotype turned up a few times. This rearrangement joins TRBV7-2 to TRBJ2-1; TRBD2 matches at 14 bases. The CDR3 is made up of 17 amino acids. V lost 5 bases and J lost 6; bases outside the gene matches: 9. Per the germline V gene, CDR1 is SGHTA and CDR2 is FQGNSA. The CDR3 DNA is TGTGCCAGCAGCGATCGACTAGCGGGAGGGCCGGTCAATGAGCAGTTCTTC. Encoded protein: CASSDRLAGGPVNEQFF.

The V and J genes are TRBV20-1 and TRBJ2-5; possibly TRBD1 for D (6 bases). This CDR3 spans 13 amino acids. In germline, CDR1 is DFQATT, CDR2 SNEGSKA (reference sequence). V lost 8 bases and J lost 4, with 17 bases in between. The CDR3 loop reads CSPSQGPVETQYF. The CDR3 DNA sequence: TGCAGTCCGAGCCAGGGGCCGGTAGAGACCCAGTACTTC.